This section outlines one TCR beta chain sequence together with its context. Its cognate antigen is unknown. Trimming stripped 5 bases from V and 6 bases from J, with 14 bases between. Germline V lookup: CDR1 MNHEY, CDR2 SVGAGI. CDR3 length: 14 amino acids. The source of the sample is a study of PD-1 blockade in classical Hodgkin lymphoma. Study context: Patients in the cohort were put on intravenous nivolumab, 3 mg/kg every 2 weeks. Findings and caveats of the study: Exclusion was the outcome for patients who began nivolumab under 1 year after ASCT. Relative to healthy donors, newly diagnosed patients reportedly had lower baseline TCR diversity, which was reported as lower still in relapsed/refractory patients. Complete responders possessed baseline diversity comparable to newly diagnosed patients.

Measured with immunoSEQ multiplex PCR; TCRdb has only the in-frame clones, and not every one. The sample yields about 97,000 clones, around 89% seen once. Each patient's relapse followed autologous stem cell transplantation, and brentuximab vedotin exposure varied. The chain uses TRBV6-5 and TRBJ1-5; no clear D gene. The sequencing used peripheral blood mononuclear cells (PBMCs), collected before the second cycle of nivolumab. This receptor was taken from a human donor with classical Hodgkin lymphoma. The CDR3 sequence is CASSILANTQPQHF. CDR3 DNA: TGTGCCAGCAGTATACTGGCTAACACTCAGCCCCAGCATTTT.